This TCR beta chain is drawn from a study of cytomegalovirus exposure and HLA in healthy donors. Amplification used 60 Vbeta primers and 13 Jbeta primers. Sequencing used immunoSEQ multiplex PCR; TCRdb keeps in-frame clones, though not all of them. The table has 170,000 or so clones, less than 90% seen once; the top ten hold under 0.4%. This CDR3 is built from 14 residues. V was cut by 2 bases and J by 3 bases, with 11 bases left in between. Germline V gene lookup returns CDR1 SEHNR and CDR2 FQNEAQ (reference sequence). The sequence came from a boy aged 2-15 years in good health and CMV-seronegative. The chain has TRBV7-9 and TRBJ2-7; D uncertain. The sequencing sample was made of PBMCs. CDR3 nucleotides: TGTGCCAGCAGCTTACGCGACACCTACTACGAGCAGTACTTC. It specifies CASSLRDTYYEQYF.